The 31 T cell receptor beta chains below come from one sample, sequenced in a study of blood T cell repertoires in COVID-19. The protocol was immunoSEQ multiplex PCR, while the TCRdb copy is restricted to in-frame clones and leaves out a portion. The sample lists 300,000 to 350,000 clones; about nine tenths were seen once. The sample taken for sequencing was peripheral blood. These receptors were taken from a woman aged 25 to 39 with COVID-19, enrolled during active disease.

The chain carries TRBV7-9 and TRBJ2-5, with a tentative D call TRBD2 (5 bases). Trimming cost V 1 base and J 2 bases, with 11 bases left between them. The CDR3 has 15 residues. Germline CDR1 and CDR2: SEHNR and FQNEAQ (reference sequence). The CDR3 protein is CASSLVGGLQETQYF. The CDR3 nucleotides read TGTGCCAGCAGCTTAGTAGGAGGTCTACAAGAGACCCAGTACTTC.

This rearrangement joins TRBV19 to TRBJ1-6, with 7 bases fitting TRBD1. CDR1 is LNHDA, CDR2 SQIVND, per germline (reference sequence). The CDR3 runs 13 residues. Unmatched junction bases numbered 10, after V lost 10 bases and J lost 10 bases. This CDR3 reads CATRNRGRSPLHF. The CDR3 DNA reads as TGTGCCACCAGAAACAGGGGACGCTCACCCCTCCACTTT.

This chain joins TRBV29-1 and TRBJ2-2; the D is unclear. In germline, CDR1 is SQVTM, CDR2 ANQGSEA. The CDR3 totals 11 residues. V was shortened by 5 bases and J by 1 base, with 2 bases between the two germline ends. CDR3 protein: CSVRNTGELFF. The CDR3 DNA sequence: TGCAGCGTTCGGAACACCGGGGAGCTGTTTTTT.

The chain combines TRBV7-9 with TRBJ2-7; 8 bases align to TRBD1. There are 16 residues in the CDR3. Germline V gives CDR1 SEHNR, CDR2 FQNEAQ (reference sequence). The V gene end was trimmed by 6 bases and the J gene end by 1 base; junction bases not matched to a gene: 11. The CDR3 bases are TGTGCCAGCAGTCGAACCCAGGGGGCGATTTCCTACGAGCAGTACTTC. It is translated as CASSRTQGAISYEQYF. The entire variable domain, with the rest obtained from reference TRBV7-9 and TRBJ2-7, is as follows: DTGVSQNPRHKITKRGQNVTFRCDPISEHNRLYWYRQTLGQGPEFLTYFQNEAQLEKSRLLSDRFSAERPKGSFSTLEIQRTEQGDSAMYLCASSRTQGAISYEQYFGPGTRLTVT.

This rearrangement joins TRBV2 to TRBJ1-2; 10 nucleotides align to TRBD1. The V segment lost 6 bases and the J segment 2 bases; nucleotides outside the gene matches: 6. The CDR3 has 15 residues. Germline V gene lookup returns CDR1 SNHLY and CDR2 FYNNEI. The CDR3 nucleotides are TGTGCCAGCAGGCCCGGGGACAGGGGAAACTATGGCTACACCTTC. It encodes CASRPGDRGNYGYTF.

The rearrangement uses TRBV5-1 and TRBJ1-6; a weak D match, TRBD1 (5 bases). V was clipped by 4 bases and J by 7 bases, with 15 bases between them. CDR1 SGHRS and CDR2 YFSETQ come from the germline V gene. The CDR3 is 15 amino acids. Written as DNA, the CDR3 is TGCGCCAGCAGCGGACGCCAGGGAACCAATTCACCCCTCCACTTT. This sequence encodes CASSGRQGTNSPLHF.

The rearrangement links TRBV7-2 to TRBJ1-5; 7 nucleotides match TRBD1. The V gene end was trimmed by 5 bases and the J gene end by 5 bases; junction bases not matched to a gene: 12. Germline CDR1 and CDR2: SGHTA and FQGNSA. There are 16 residues in the CDR3. The CDR3 DNA reads as TGTGCCAGCAGCCCAGGGGGACACTCGGGAGATCAGCCCCAGCATTTT. Protein product: CASSPGGHSGDQPQHF.

The gene calls are TRBV15 and TRBJ2-1; D is undetermined. The CDR3 loop spans 11 amino acids. The ends were cut back, 8 bases at V and 5 bases at J, with 7 bases in the middle. Looked up from germline, CDR1 is LNHNV and CDR2 is YYDKDF (reference sequence). CDR3 nucleotides: TGTGCCACCGGGCCCCACAATGAGCAGTTCTTC. Translation gives CATGPHNEQFF.

The rearrangement uses TRBV10-3 and TRBJ1-1, with D unresolved. V was clipped by 4 bases and J by 1 base, with 10 bases between them. The CDR3 runs to 14 residues. The V gene's germline CDR1 is ENHRY and CDR2 SYGVKD. The CDR3 nucleotides are TGTGCCATCAGTGTTCAGGCCACGAACACTGAAGCTTTCTTT. This translates into CAISVQATNTEAFF.

The chain employs TRBV4-1 and TRBJ2-1; tentatively, D is TRBD2 (5 bases). This CDR3 is built from 13 residues. Germline V CDR1 and CDR2: MGHRA, YSYEKL. V lost 3 bases, J lost 9 bases, and 12 bases lay in between. CDR3 bases: TGCGCCAGCAGCCATGCCCCGGGGTTTGAGCAGTTCTTC. Translated: CASSHAPGFEQFF.

Comment on this clone: Within the sample, other DNA sequences also encode this same CDR3. V gene TRBV6-2 or TRBV6-3 combines with J gene TRBJ2-7; TRBD2 is a possible D gene (6 bases). Deletions cut 2 bases from V and 6 bases from J, with 8 bases between. The CDR3 loop spans 12 amino acids. From germline, CDR1 is MNHEY and CDR2 SVGEGT. The CDR3 loop reads CASSYGGGEQYF. Written as DNA, the CDR3 is TGTGCCAGCAGTTACGGGGGAGGCGAGCAGTACTTC.

The chain links TRBV7-9 to TRBJ1-2, with D perhaps TRBD1 (5 bases). Germline values: CDR1 SEHNR, CDR2 FQNEAQ (reference sequence). The CDR3 is 14 amino acids. Trimming pared 7 bases from V and 4 bases from J, leaving 16 bases between. DNA of the CDR3: TGTGCCAGCACCCGGGGGGAGGTTGGCTATGGCTACACCTTC. This gives the protein CASTRGEVGYGYTF.

In DNA, the CDR3 is TGTGCCTGGAGCGGGAAGCCCCAGAGCTCCTATAATTCACCCCTCCACTTT. It is translated as CAWSGKPQSSYNSPLHF. The V and J genes are TRBV30 and TRBJ1-6, with D uncertain. The length of the CDR3 is 17 residues. CDR1 and CDR2 from the germline V gene are GTSNPN and SVGIG (reference sequence). V gave up 3 bases and J gave up 0 bases, with 15 bases separating them.

This clone was seen a single time. The V gene is TRBV2, the J gene TRBJ2-5; D may be TRBD1 (5 bases). The CDR3 extends over 14 amino acids. The V end was cut by 4 bases, the J end by 5 bases, with 14 bases between. Germline CDR1 reads SNHLY; CDR2 reads FYNNEI. CDR3 sequence (DNA): TGTGCCAGCAGTGCTCGACAGCCTGATGAGACCCAGTACTTC. Protein: CASSARQPDETQYF.

The rearrangement links TRBV4-1 to TRBJ2-7; no clear D. Germline V gene data show CDR1 as MGHRA and CDR2 as YSYEKL. The CDR3 consists of 14 residues. V was clipped by 4 bases and J by 0 bases, with 10 bases between them. CDR3 in DNA: TGCGCCAGCAGCCCCAGTCCGGGCTCCTACGAGCAGTACTTC. Protein sequence: CASSPSPGSYEQYF.

V and J are TRBV2 and TRBJ1-2; the D is unclear. CDR1 is SNHLY and CDR2 is FYNNEI in the germline V gene. This CDR3 contains 13 residues. Trimming shortened V by 11 bases and J by 5 bases, and 18 bases separated the two germline ends. The CDR3 bases are TGTGCCTCCAGGATGGGTCTGGCGTATGGCTACACCTTC. This encodes CASRMGLAYGYTF.

The chain carries TRBV4-3 and TRBJ2-2, with 7 positions matching TRBD2. The J segment lost 5 bases and the V segment lost 6 bases, leaving 9 bases of the junction unmatched. Germline loops: CDR1 LGHNA, CDR2 YSLEER. This CDR3 has 15 amino acids. The CDR3 here is CASSLGLDITGELFF. The DNA for the CDR3 is TGCGCCAGCAGTCTAGGACTAGATATAACCGGGGAGCTGTTTTTT.

The chain uses TRBV3-1 (or the pseudogene TRBV3-2) and TRBJ2-7; 8 bases are a match to TRBD2. CDR3 length: 16 amino acids. V dropped 3 bases and J dropped 3; count of bases not matched to a gene: 10. Germline V gene lookup returns CDR1 LGHDT and CDR2 YNNKEL (reference sequence). DNA of the CDR3: TGTGCCAGCAGCCAGGGGGGTGGGACTAGAGGCTACGAGCAGTACTTC. Residues: CASSQGGGTRGYEQYF.

CDR3 in DNA: TGTGCCAGCAGCTTAGGGGCAGGGGCTGGAAACACCATATATTTT. Its translation is CASSLGAGAGNTIYF. The gene calls are TRBV7-8 and TRBJ1-3; D is perhaps TRBD1 (6 bases). This CDR3 comprises 15 residues. Germline-derived CDR1 and CDR2 are SGHVS and FQNEAQ. V was clipped by 1 base and J by 2 bases, with 9 bases between them.

This sequence joins TRBV19 and TRBJ1-1; D is unclear. From germline, CDR1 is LNHDA and CDR2 SQIVND (reference sequence). The ends were cut back, 5 bases at V and 0 bases at J, with 16 bases in the middle. This CDR3 is 16 amino acids long. CDR3 nucleotide sequence: TGTGCCAGTAGTCGGTGGGCAGTCTCTATGAACACTGAAGCTTTCTTT. This translates into CASSRWAVSMNTEAFF.

This chain uses TRBV2 with TRBJ2-2; 7 nucleotides line up with TRBD1. The V segment lost 8 bases and the J segment 0 bases; nucleotides outside the gene matches: 6. Germline V gene lookup returns CDR1 SNHLY and CDR2 FYNNEI. The CDR3 consists of 15 residues. CDR3: CASVRDRTNTGELFF. CDR3 nucleotides: TGTGCCAGCGTACGGGACAGAACGAACACCGGGGAGCTGTTTTTT.

CDR3 amino acids: CASSRLAGGSSYNEQFF. The CDR3 DNA reads TGTGCCAGTAGTCGACTAGCGGGAGGGAGCTCCTACAATGAGCAGTTCTTC. The chain combines TRBV19 with TRBJ2-1, with 14 bases identical to TRBD2. CDR1 and CDR2 (germline): LNHDA, SQIVND (reference sequence). CDR3 size: 17 residues. The V segment lost 5 bases and the J segment 0 bases; nucleotides outside the gene matches: 3. The full variable domain, completed using reference TRBV19 and TRBJ2-1, is DGGITQSPKYLFRKEGQNVTLSCEQNLNHDAMYWYRQDPGQGLRLIYYSQIVNDFQKGDIAEGYSVSREKKESFPLTVTSAQKNPTAFYLCASSRLAGGSSYNEQFFGPGTRLTVL.

V and J are TRBV28 and TRBJ1-5; weak D call: TRBD1 (5 bases). The CDR3 covers 14 residues. Germline CDR1 MDHEN, CDR2 SYDVKM. The V gene lost 6 bases and the J gene lost 7 bases, with 16 bases spanning the gap. The CDR3 DNA follows: TGTGCCAGCAGCCGGGGCGGGGGGATGCAGCCCCAGCATTTT. This translates into CASSRGGGMQPQHF.

This clone has a single count. This sequence joins TRBV7-2 and TRBJ1-2; tentatively, D is TRBD1 (6 bases). Germline CDR1 SGHTA, CDR2 FQGNSA. This CDR3 region has 12 residues. The V end was cut by 3 bases, the J end by 8 bases, with 10 bases between. DNA of the CDR3: TGTGCCAGCAGCTTTACAGGGAGCGGCTACACCTTC. Protein product: CASSFTGSGYTF.

This clone was seen more than once but under ten times. The rearrangement uses TRBV19 and TRBJ1-6; TRBD1 aligns across 7 bases. The ends lost 5 bases at V and 6 bases at J; junction bases unmatched: 4. Germline CDR1 reads LNHDA; CDR2 reads SQIVND (reference sequence). The CDR3 covers 14 residues. CDR3 in DNA: TGTGCCAGTAGTCCGGGACAGCTTAATTCACCCCTCCACTTT. It translates to CASSPGQLNSPLHF.

The chain combines TRBV21-1 with TRBJ1-5; TRBD1 is taken as the D call from the table, unchecked against the DNA. TRBV21-1 is a pseudogene locus. This CDR3 contains 16 residues. The CDR3 DNA reads as TGTGCCAGCAGCAAAGGTCAAGAAGGGGGCAATCAGCCCCAGCATTTT. It specifies CASSKGQEGGNQPQHF.

CDR3 sequence: CASSSWADSNQPQHF. The CDR3 DNA reads as TGTGCCAGCAGCTCGTGGGCCGATAGCAATCAGCCCCAGCATTTT. The gene calls are TRBV7-2 and TRBJ1-5, with D uncertain. The V gene lost 4 bases and the J gene lost 0 bases, with 10 bases spanning the gap. The V gene's germline CDR1 is SGHTA and CDR2 FQGNSA. CDR3 length equals 15 residues.

This chain joins TRBV30 and TRBJ2-7, with 10 bases that match TRBD1. The V gene's germline CDR1 is GTSNPN and CDR2 SVGIG (reference sequence). This CDR3 has 13 residues. Trimming removed 5 bases from V and 5 bases from J; junction bases left unmatched: 6. DNA of the CDR3: TGTGCCTGGTCCCGGGACAGGGGCCACGAGCAGTACTTC. This gives the protein CAWSRDRGHEQYF.

The rearrangement uses TRBV27 and TRBJ2-3; D might be TRBD2 (6 bases). Per germline, CDR1 MNHEY and CDR2 SMNVEV (reference sequence). The V end lost 7 bases, the J end lost 2 bases, and 10 bases lay between the germline ends. The CDR3 runs 13 residues. CDR3 sequence (DNA): TGTGCCAGCAAGGAACTAGCCACAGATACGCAGTATTTT. It specifies CASKELATDTQYF.

This rearrangement joins TRBV28 to TRBJ1-2; 7 bases are a match to TRBD1. Germline loops: CDR1 MDHEN, CDR2 SYDVKM. V shed 6 bases and J 4 bases; nucleotides not matched to a gene: 2. The CDR3 has 12 residues. This CDR3 is CASSSGGYGYTF. CDR3 sequence (DNA): TGTGCCAGCAGCTCAGGGGGCTATGGCTACACCTTC.

This sequence joins TRBV5-4 and TRBJ2-5; 7 bases map to TRBD1. The V and J ends lost 4 bases and 1 base, in that order; junction bases with no gene match: 10. The V gene's germline CDR1 is SGHNT and CDR2 YYREEE (reference sequence). The CDR3 loop spans 16 amino acids. Written as DNA, the CDR3 is TGTGCCAGCAGCCCGGCGACAGGGAACGGCCAAGAGACCCAGTACTTC. Translating gives CASSPATGNGQETQYF.